A selection of T cell receptor beta chains follows, all from one sample in a study of Graves' ophthalmopathy and Graves' hyperthyroidism. TCRdb analysed the multiplex PCR reads with MiXCR anew, one entry per CDR3 protein. This sample has about 400,000 distinct CDR3 sequences, with 18% found just once. Sequenced material: peripheral blood. These receptors all come from a young woman with Graves' ophthalmopathy. Each CDR3 is given with its conserved first and last residue. Fields, in order: V gene, D gene, J gene, clone size, CDR3 DNA, CDR3 protein. D genes are given only for firm matches. Not every row has a clone size; where given, it reads once, few, many or a size class.

v_call: TRBV19
d_call: TRBD2
j_call: TRBJ2-1
clone_size: many
cdr3_nt: TGTGCCAGTAGTACCGGGCTAGCGGGAGTCCTGTACAATGAGCAGTTCTTC
cdr3_aa: CASSTGLAGVLYNEQFF

v_call: TRBV19
d_call: .
j_call: TRBJ1-2
clone_size: .
cdr3_nt: TGTGCCAGTAGTGCGCTGTCCCCGCAGAGCCACTATGGCTACACCTTC
cdr3_aa: CASSALSPQSHYGYTF

v_call: TRBV6-2/TRBV6-3
d_call: .
j_call: TRBJ1-5
clone_size: many
cdr3_nt: TGTGCCAGCAGTTACGACGGGGGTATAAATCAGCCCCAGCATTTT
cdr3_aa: CASSYDGGINQPQHF

v_call: TRBV12-5
d_call: .
j_call: TRBJ2-7
clone_size: .
cdr3_nt: TGTGCTAGTGGTTTGATGGGCTACGAGCAGTACTTC
cdr3_aa: CASGLMGYEQYF

v_call: TRBV12-3/TRBV12-4
d_call: .
j_call: TRBJ1-5
clone_size: .
cdr3_nt: TGTGCCAGCAGTCGCACAGTTAATAGCAATCAGCCCCAGCATTTT
cdr3_aa: CASSRTVNSNQPQHF

v_call: TRBV7-9
d_call: TRBD1
j_call: TRBJ2-7
clone_size: many
cdr3_nt: TGTGCCAGCAGCCCCCGGGACAGGCCATCCTACGAGCAGTGCTTC
cdr3_aa: CASSPRDRPSYEQCF

v_call: TRBV6-1
d_call: .
j_call: TRBJ1-1
clone_size: once
cdr3_nt: TGTGCCACCTCAGCTCAGAGTTTGAACACTGAAGCTTTCTTT
cdr3_aa: CATSAQSLNTEAFF

v_call: TRBV27
d_call: TRBD1
j_call: TRBJ2-7
clone_size: many
cdr3_nt: TGTGCCAGCAGTCTCGGGACAGGGCTCGGTGAGCAGTACTTC
cdr3_aa: CASSLGTGLGEQYF

v_call: TRBV11-2
d_call: .
j_call: TRBJ1-1
clone_size: .
cdr3_nt: TGTGCCAGCAGCTTAGTGGCGGGCCCTGAAGCTTTCTTT
cdr3_aa: CASSLVAGPEAFF

v_call: TRBV28
d_call: .
j_call: TRBJ1-5
clone_size: many
cdr3_nt: TGTGCCAGCAGTGGTGGGTCCAATCAGCCCCAGCATTTT
cdr3_aa: CASSGGSNQPQHF

v_call: TRBV5-1
d_call: .
j_call: TRBJ1-1
clone_size: many
cdr3_nt: TGCGCCAGCAGCTCCTCGGGGAGGGCGGGCAGTGAAGCTTTCTTT
cdr3_aa: CASSSSGRAGSEAFF